A single sample is the source of the 30 T cell receptor beta chains below, sequenced in a study of T cell clonality in common variable immunodeficiency (dated by TCRdb to the mid-2010s). The library was prepared using the immunoSEQ multiplex PCR assay. In TCRdb, the immuneACCESS table is reduced to in-frame sequences with V and J assigned. These tables do not hold every clone; where another copy was compared, an unresolved V gene accounts for under half, and the others remain unexplained. In this sample, roughly 34,000 clones appear, none counted once only. Around 3% of the sample is held by the ten biggest clonotypes. What was sequenced was peripheral blood mononuclear cells. Receptor source: a person between 18 and 69 years old in good health.

At least ten counts were recorded for this clone. With the read ending 3 residues before the CDR3 end, the germline J gene is used to fill in that end. The chain couples TRBV2 to TRBJ2-1, with D uncertain. Germline CDR1 reads SNHLY; CDR2 reads FYNNEI. The CDR3 runs to 11 residues. Trimming removed 8 bases at V and 4 bases at J, with 6 bases between. This CDR3 is CASHYYNEQFF. The CDR3 bases that were read are TGTGCCAGCCACTATTACAATGAG.

At least ten counts were recorded for this clone. Read sequence stops 3 residues before the CDR3 end, and the germline J gene provides the missing end. The chain couples TRBV5-1 to TRBJ2-1; TRBD2 matches at 8 bases. Germline CDR1 and CDR2: SGHRS and YFSETQ. The trim removed 2 bases at V and 9 bases at J, leaving 16 bases unmatched. The CDR3 is 17 residues long. The CDR3 sequence is CASSFLPSGSRGSEQFF. The DNA read from the CDR3 is TGCGCCAGCAGCTTTCTCCCTAGCGGGTCGCGTGGGTCTGAG.

At least ten counts were recorded for this clone. Read data end 3 residues before the CDR3 end; the end is taken from the germline J gene. The V gene is TRBV20-1, the J gene TRBJ2-2, with 12 bases matching TRBD2. Germline assignment: CDR1 DFQATT and CDR2 SNEGSKA (reference sequence). The CDR3 is made up of 14 amino acids. Germline trimming cut 3 bases from V and 6 bases from J; bases unmatched to any gene: 2. Partial CDR3 DNA: TGCAGTGCTAGTACTAGCGGGAGGTCCGGGGAG. The encoded protein is CSASTSGRSGE. The CDR3 as a whole reads CSASTSGRSGELFF.

In regard to this clone: With the read ending 3 residues before the CDR3 end, the germline J gene is used to fill in that end. The rearrangement uses TRBV18 and TRBJ2-3; D uncertain. CDR1 and CDR2 from the germline V gene are KGHSH and LQKENI. The CDR3 contains 15 residues. Trimming stripped 6 bases from V and 0 bases from J, with 13 bases between. The CDR3 region is CASSPSSGSTDTQYF. CDR3 DNA, as far as it was read: TGTGCCAGCTCCCCCAGTTCCGGGAGCACAGATACG.

There are many counts of this clone. With the read ending 3 residues before the CDR3 end, the germline J gene is used to fill in that end. The chain joins TRBV7-9 to TRBJ1-2; 7 bases are shared with TRBD1. Germline CDR1 and CDR2: SEHNR and FQNEAQ (reference sequence). Losses at the gene ends were 5 bases for V and 7 bases for J; bases not matched to a gene: 7. The CDR3 loop spans 13 amino acids. CDR3 DNA (partial): TGTGCCAGCAGCCCCACAGGGGATGCTGGC. Its protein product is CASSPTGDAG. The CDR3 reads in full as CASSPTGDAGYTF.

This clone was counted at least ten times. The read stops 3 residues short of the end of the CDR3; the missing end is completed from the germline J gene. The V call is TRBV6-4, the J call TRBJ1-2; D remains unclear. The CDR3 is 12 residues long. The germline gives CDR1 MRHNA, CDR2 SNTAGT. CDR3 DNA, as far as it was read: TGTGCCAGCAGTGACGGGCCGAACGGC. Its translation: CASSDGPNG. The full CDR3 is CASSDGPNGYTF.

This clone was recorded at least ten times. The DNA ends 3 residues before the CDR3 does, and the rest of the CDR3 is filled in from the germline J gene. This chain connects TRBV11-2 to TRBJ2-5, with unresolved D. The V gene's germline CDR1 is SGHAT and CDR2 FQNNGV. This CDR3 comprises 13 residues. The V and J ends lost 5 bases and 0 bases respectively, with 7 bases between them. The CDR3 here is CASSTRDQETQYF. CDR3 bases read: TGTGCCAGCAGCACTCGGGACCAAGAGACC.

This clone was seen at least ten times. The CDR3 extends 3 residues past the end of the read, so its final part is completed from the germline J gene. J is TRBJ2-1 and V is TRBV29-1; TRBD2 matches 7 bases. The CDR3 is 14 amino acids. J gave up 3 bases and V 7 bases, and 9 bases lay outside the gene matches. In germline, CDR1 is SQVTM, CDR2 ANQGSEA. Partial CDR3 DNA: TGCAGCGCTGTGGCTAGCGGAATCTACAATGAG. As protein: CSAVASGIYNE. The whole CDR3 sequence is CSAVASGIYNEQFF.

In the case of this clone: From the germline J gene comes the end of the CDR3, since the read stops 3 residues before it. The rearrangement uses TRBV11-2 and TRBJ2-7; D gene unclear. Germline V gives CDR1 SGHAT, CDR2 FQNNGV. V was trimmed by 5 bases and J by 1 base, leaving 3 bases between them. The CDR3 covers 11 residues. CDR3 DNA, as far as it was read: TGTGCCAGCAGCCAATCCTACGAG. Amino acid sequence: CASSQSYE. The entire CDR3 protein reads CASSQSYEQYF.

The table lists this clone with many counts. The CDR3 goes on 3 residues after the read ends, and that part is filled in from the germline J gene. The V call is TRBV20-1, the J call TRBJ1-2; 11 positions agree with TRBD1. This CDR3 comprises 16 residues. Trimming cost V 3 bases and J 0 bases; bases outside gene matches: 6. Germline CDR1 DFQATT, CDR2 SNEGSKA (reference sequence). The CDR3 region is CSARGTGGLSNYGYTF. The sequenced part of the CDR3 DNA is TGCAGTGCTAGGGGGACAGGGGGTCTTTCTAACTATGGC.

The table lists this clone with many counts. The read is 3 residues too short to cover the CDR3 end, so that end is filled in from the germline J gene. Additional DNA sequences in this sample encode the identical CDR3. The chain carries TRBV18 and TRBJ2-7, with D perhaps TRBD1 (6 bases). V was cut by 5 bases and J by 2 bases, with 16 bases left in between. The V gene's germline CDR1 is KGHSH and CDR2 LQKENI. The CDR3 sequence is 15 residues long. The covered CDR3 bases are TGTGCCAGCTCATTGGCTTTGACAGGAACCTACGAG. Protein product: CASSLALTGTYE. The whole CDR3 sequence reads CASSLALTGTYEQYF.

The table lists this clone with many counts. The sequenced fragment ends 3 residues before the CDR3 boundary, so the rest is inferred from the germline J gene. The rearrangement uses TRBV20-1 and TRBJ2-1, with 10 bases lining up with TRBD2. Looked up from germline, CDR1 is DFQATT and CDR2 is SNEGSKA (reference sequence). CDR3 length: 15 residues. V was clipped by 3 bases and J by 9 bases; unmatched bases: 11. CDR3 region: CSASPRRLAGVEQFF. The CDR3 bases that were read are TGCAGTGCTAGTCCCCGTCGGCTAGCGGGAGTTGAG.

This clone occurred a few times. The sequence runs out 3 residues before the end of the CDR3; the remainder is reconstructed from the germline J gene. The genes are TRBV19 and TRBJ2-1, with 13 bases fitting TRBD2. The length of the CDR3 is 19 residues. V was pared by 4 bases and J by 4 bases, with 13 bases of the junction left unmatched. Germline loops: CDR1 LNHDA, CDR2 SQIVND (reference sequence). CDR3 bases read: TGTGCCAGTAGTAACGGGGGCCCGGGGACTAGCGGGGATTACAATGAG. Amino acid sequence: CASSNGGPGTSGDYNE. The entire CDR3 reads CASSNGGPGTSGDYNEQFF.

This clone was counted at least ten times. With the read ending 3 residues before the CDR3 end, the germline J gene is used to fill in that end. The chain has TRBV20-1 and TRBJ2-7; D is unclear. This CDR3 spans 12 amino acids. CDR1 is DFQATT, CDR2 SNEGSKA, per germline (reference sequence). Trimming stripped 4 bases from V and 5 bases from J, with 12 bases between. The CDR3 DNA, read in part, is TGCAGTGCTAAAACCCTATTGGACGAG. Its translation is CSAKTLLDE. The entire CDR3 is CSAKTLLDEQYF.

At least ten counts were recorded for this clone. The CDR3 protein is CASSIAQGIQPQHF. CDR3 DNA (partial): TGTGCCAGTAGTATAGCCCAGGGGATCCAGCCC. The chain combines TRBV19 with TRBJ1-5, with D maybe TRBD1 (6 bases). The read gets to within 3 residues of the CDR3 end, and the germline J gene fills in the rest. V dropped 1 base and J dropped 7 bases, with 11 bases sitting between them. The CDR3 has 14 amino acids. Germline CDR1 is LNHDA and CDR2 is SQIVND (reference sequence).

Many counts were recorded for this clone. Read coverage stops 3 residues before the CDR3 terminus; the germline J gene supplies the remainder. The chain joins TRBV5-1 to TRBJ2-3; D is perhaps TRBD1 (5 bases). This CDR3 region has 15 residues. Germline-derived CDR1 and CDR2 are SGHRS and YFSETQ. V lost 0 bases to trimming and J lost 0 bases, with 8 bases between them. The DNA read from the CDR3 is TGCGCCAGCAGCTTGGTGACAGCCAGCACAGATACG. This encodes CASSLVTASTDT. The whole CDR3 region reads CASSLVTASTDTQYF.

Many counts were recorded for this clone. The CDR3 sequence is CAISRNGQGTKTQYF. The DNA read from the CDR3 is TGTGCCATCAGCAGAAATGGACAGGGAACGAAGACC. The chain has TRBV10-3 and TRBJ2-5, with TRBD1 matching 8 bases. The read ends 3 residues early relative to the CDR3; the germline J gene fills the gap. The V gene's germline CDR1 is ENHRY and CDR2 SYGVKD. The CDR3 loop spans 15 amino acids. V was clipped by 6 bases and J by 6 bases; unmatched bases: 12.

Many counts were recorded for this clone. The CDR3 end is not reached by the read, which stops 3 residues before it; the germline J gene fills it in. V usage is TRBV18 and J usage is TRBJ1-4; the D gene is possibly TRBD1 (5 bases). Germline V lookup: CDR1 KGHSH, CDR2 LQKENI. Trimming cost V 2 bases and J 3 bases, with 7 bases left between them. There are 14 residues in the CDR3. The covered CDR3 bases are TGTGCCAGCTCACCAGGGGCGGCTAATGAAAAA. Translating gives CASSPGAANEK. The entire CDR3 protein reads CASSPGAANEKLFF.

In this sample, this clone turned up many times. Sequencing ends 3 residues short of the CDR3 end; the germline J gene provides the rest. V usage is TRBV30 and J usage is TRBJ1-2; D not resolved. Germline CDR1 reads GTSNPN; CDR2 reads SVGIG (reference sequence). This CDR3 has 13 amino acids. The CDR3 sequence: CAWSPNGLIGYTF. The sequenced CDR3 bases are TGTGCCTGGAGTCCAAACGGACTCATCGGC. Full variable domain (outside the CDR3, taken from reference TRBV30 and TRBJ1-2): SQTIHQWPATLVQPVGSPLSLECTVEGTSNPNLYWYRQAAGRGLQLLFYSVGIGQISSEVPQNLSASRPQDRQFILSSKKLLLSDSGFYLCAWSPNGLIGYTFGSGTRLTVV.

This clone occurred many times. The read terminates 3 residues ahead of where the CDR3 ends, so the germline J gene completes it. V is TRBV10-3 and J is TRBJ2-5; D gene unclear. In germline, CDR1 is ENHRY, CDR2 SYGVKD. The V gene lost 0 bases and the J gene lost 7 bases, with 6 bases spanning the gap. This CDR3 spans 12 amino acids. Partial CDR3 DNA: TGTGCCATCAGTGAGTCTACGGGGACC. This encodes CAISESTGT. The whole CDR3 protein is CAISESTGTQYF.

This clone showed up many times. Read coverage stops 3 residues before the CDR3 terminus; the germline J gene supplies the remainder. The V and J genes are TRBV7-2 and TRBJ2-2, with a tentative D call TRBD2 (5 bases). This CDR3 spans 17 amino acids. Per germline, CDR1 SGHTA and CDR2 FQGNSA. V was trimmed by 0 bases and J by 8 bases, leaving 19 bases between them. The CDR3 DNA, read in part, is TGTGCCAGCAGCTTAGCCCCGACTATCGCCCCCTCTGGGGAG. This codes for CASSLAPTIAPSGE. The CDR3 as a whole reads CASSLAPTIAPSGELFF.

This clone was counted at least ten times. The read halts 3 residues ahead of the CDR3 end, with the missing end drawn from the germline J gene. This chain joins TRBV5-1 and TRBJ2-5; TRBD1 agrees at 12 bases. CDR1 is SGHRS and CDR2 is YFSETQ in the germline V gene. There are 17 residues in the CDR3. Trimming at V came to 2 bases and at J to 4 bases, leaving 9 bases not matched to a gene. The CDR3 here is CASSLSGTGGAVETQYF. Incomplete CDR3 DNA: TGCGCCAGCAGCTTATCCGGGACAGGGGGCGCGGTAGAGACC. The complete variable domain, with remaining parts taken from reference TRBV5-1 and TRBJ2-5, reads KAGVTQTPRYLIKTRGQQVTLSCSPISGHRSVSWYQQTPGQGLQFLFEYFSETQRNKGNFPGRFSGRQFSNSRSEMNVSTLELGDSALYLCASSLSGTGGAVETQYFGPGTRLLVL.

This clone appeared many times. The read halts 3 residues ahead of the CDR3 end, with the missing end drawn from the germline J gene. The chain uses TRBV19 and TRBJ2-1; tentatively, D is TRBD2 (6 bases). The CDR3 has 16 residues. Germline CDR1 and CDR2: LNHDA and SQIVND (reference sequence). V lost 7 bases to trimming and J lost 3 bases, with 19 bases between them. CDR3 in amino acids: CASTPSVAAFYNEQFF. The sequenced part of the CDR3 DNA is TGTGCCAGTACCCCCTCCGTAGCGGCTTTCTACAATGAG. The variable domain in full, completed from reference TRBV19 and TRBJ2-1, reads DGGITQSPKYLFRKEGQNVTLSCEQNLNHDAMYWYRQDPGQGLRLIYYSQIVNDFQKGDIAEGYSVSREKKESFPLTVTSAQKNPTAFYLCASTPSVAAFYNEQFFGPGTRLTVL.

This clone appeared many times. The DNA read from the CDR3 is TGCGCCAGCAGCTTTTGGGGGACAAAGGGTACAGATACG. This translates into CASSFWGTKGTDT. The whole CDR3 region reads CASSFWGTKGTDTQYF. The chain links TRBV5-1 to TRBJ2-3, with D perhaps matching TRBD1 (6 bases). The read gets to within 3 residues of the CDR3 end, and the germline J gene fills in the rest. CDR3 length: 16 residues. From germline, CDR1 is SGHRS and CDR2 YFSETQ. Trimming took 2 bases from V and 3 from J, leaving 16 bases between them.

This clone was counted many times. Incomplete CDR3 DNA: TGTGCCAGCAGCTTGGGCCTAGCGGGAGGATACGAG. It specifies CASSLGLAGGYE. The entire CDR3 reads CASSLGLAGGYEQYF. The chain is built from TRBV5-6 and TRBJ2-7; 11 nucleotides line up with TRBD2. The read ends 3 residues before the CDR3 terminus; that terminus is restored from the germline J gene. This CDR3 contains 15 residues. Germline CDR1 is SGHDT and CDR2 is YYEEEE. V lost 0 bases to trimming and J lost 4 bases; unmatched junction nucleotides: 3.

This clone has ten or more counts. The read gets to within 3 residues of the CDR3 end, and the germline J gene fills in the rest. The chain carries TRBV5-6 and TRBJ2-3, with D perhaps matching TRBD1 (5 bases). The germline gives CDR1 SGHDT, CDR2 YYEEEE. Trimming pared 1 base from V and 4 bases from J, leaving 13 bases between. This CDR3 contains 15 residues. This CDR3 reads CASSLWLTGPDTQYF. The DNA read from the CDR3 is TGTGCCAGCAGCTTGTGGCTCACAGGTCCAGATACG.

Notes on this clone: The missing CDR3 end, 3 residues past where the read stops, is filled in from the germline J gene. The chain couples TRBV7-9 to TRBJ1-2, with TRBD1 matching 7 bases. Germline CDR1 is SEHNR and CDR2 is FQNEAQ (reference sequence). The V segment lost 5 bases and the J segment 1 base; nucleotides outside the gene matches: 7. CDR3 size: 15 residues. CDR3 DNA, as far as it was read: TGTGCCAGCAGCCGACCGGGACAGCTTAACTATGGC. Its translation is CASSRPGQLNYG. The complete CDR3 sequence is CASSRPGQLNYGYTF.

This clone was detected ten times or more. The read ends 3 residues shy of where the CDR3 ends; the end is completed using the germline J gene. The chain recombines TRBV12-5 with TRBJ1-2; D is undetermined. Deletions cut 1 base from V and 1 base from J, with 4 bases between. The CDR3 is 13 residues long. Per germline, CDR1 LGHNT and CDR2 FRNRAP. CDR3 sequence: CASGLDGNYGYTF. CDR3 DNA (partial): TGTGCTAGTGGTTTGGACGGTAACTATGGC.

Points on this clone: The read halts 3 residues ahead of the CDR3 end, with the missing end drawn from the germline J gene. The chain recombines TRBV19 with TRBJ1-2; 8 bases agree with TRBD1. The CDR3 loop spans 15 amino acids. Germline assignment: CDR1 LNHDA and CDR2 SQIVND (reference sequence). V shed 4 bases, J shed 2 bases, and the junction held 6 bases outside the gene matches. The DNA read from the CDR3 is TGTGCCAGTAGTACCGGACAGGGACACAACTATGGC. Protein: CASSTGQGHNYG. The entire CDR3 protein reads CASSTGQGHNYGYTF.

This clone was counted ten times or more. The read ends 3 residues early relative to the CDR3; the germline J gene fills the gap. The rearrangement joins TRBV18 to TRBJ2-7, with TRBD1 matching over 10 bases. Germline values: CDR1 KGHSH, CDR2 LQKENI. This CDR3 region has 15 residues. J was trimmed by 4 bases and V by 6 bases; bases with no gene match: 9. The sequenced CDR3 bases are TGTGCCAGCTCGACCGGGACAGGGGTAATTTACGAG. As protein: CASSTGTGVIYE. The full CDR3 protein is CASSTGTGVIYEQYF.